This T cell receptor beta chain was sequenced in a study of cytomegalovirus exposure and HLA in healthy donors. Notes on the study in general: Within the 120 or so validation repertoires, first-cohort TCR clusters tended to co-occur, according to a later analysis.

These donors were members of the 120-subject validation cohort, a group separate from the roughly 670-subject first cohort. Sequencing used immunoSEQ multiplex PCR; TCRdb keeps in-frame clones, though not all of them. The table has 100,000 to 150,000 clones, about 96% seen once. Regarding this clone: Its antigen is undetermined.

Germline values: CDR1 MGHRA, CDR2 YSYEKL. Trimming removed 4 bases from V and 1 base from J, with 14 bases in between. The CDR3 sequence is 16 residues long. Material for sequencing was PBMCs. This TCR derives from a man in his late teens or twenties in good health and CMV-seronegative. The gene calls are TRBV4-1 and TRBJ2-1; D is perhaps TRBD1 (7 bases). CDR3 nucleotide sequence: TGCGCCAGCAGCCTCCAGGCAGGGGGGTCCTACAATGAGCAGTTCTTC. This codes for CASSLQAGGSYNEQFF.